These 5 T cell receptor beta chains were sequenced from one sample in a study of blood T cells in healthy people across ages. A second roughly 6 to 11 cycle PCR used barcoded and J-beta primers. TCRdb fed the 5' RACE reads into MiXCR, producing one record per CDR3 protein. The data contain 350,000 to 450,000 distinct CDR3 sequences, about 49% of them singletons. The specimen was blood. The receptor set was obtained from a man aged 55 to 70 in good health.

The chain joins TRBV7-2 to TRBJ2-1, with a possible D match to TRBD1 (6 bases). V was trimmed by 5 bases and J by 5 bases, leaving 10 bases between them. Per the germline V gene, CDR1 is SGHTA and CDR2 is FQGNSA. The CDR3 contains 13 residues. The CDR3 loop reads CASSIGQNNEQFF. The CDR3 DNA reads TGTGCCAGCAGCATCGGACAGAACAATGAGCAGTTCTTC.

The table lists this clonotype with many counts. The chain has TRBV12-3 or TRBV12-4 and TRBJ2-7; D is perhaps TRBD2 (5 bases). This CDR3 is built from 13 residues. Trimming shortened V by 2 bases and J by 5 bases, and 10 bases separated the two germline ends. The CDR3 region is CASSLRRADEQYF. CDR3 nucleotides: TGTGCCAGCAGTTTACGTCGAGCGGACGAGCAGTACTTC.

This clonotype was observed once. The chain joins TRBV6-1 to TRBJ2-7; no definite D call. The V end was cut by 10 bases, the J end by 1 base, with 5 bases between. Germline CDR1 MNHNS, CDR2 SASEGT. The length of the CDR3 is 10 residues. For the CDR3, the DNA is TGTGCCACCAATTCCTACGAGCAGTACTTC. Its protein is CATNSYEQYF.

There are many counts of this clonotype. This chain uses TRBV7-2 with TRBJ2-4, with 12 bases identical to TRBD2. The CDR3 totals 20 residues. With 5 bases clipped from V and 0 bases from J, the junction kept 14 bases outside the gene matches. The germline V gene has CDR1 SGHTA and CDR2 FQGNSA. The chain's CDR3 is CASSPAVLAGGDIAKNIQYF. DNA for the CDR3: TGTGCCAGCAGCCCCGCCGTGCTAGCGGGGGGGGATATAGCCAAAAACATTCAGTACTTC. Looking up the rest from reference TRBV7-2 and TRBJ2-4 gives the full variable domain: GAGVSQSPSNKVTEKGKDVELRCDPISGHTALYWYRQSLGQGLEFLIYFQGNSAPDKSGLPSDRFSAERTGGSVSTLTIQRTQQEDSAVYLCASSPAVLAGGDIAKNIQYFGAGTRLSVL.

V and J are TRBV7-2 and TRBJ1-4, with a tentative D call TRBD1 (6 bases). V lost 5 bases to trimming and J lost 14 bases, with 12 bases between them. This CDR3 comprises 11 residues. CDR1 and CDR2 from the germline V gene are SGHTA and FQGNSA. CDR3 DNA sequence: TGTGCCAGCAGCCAGCAGGGGCCTCTGTTTTTT. It is translated as CASSQQGPLFF. The variable domain in full, completed from reference TRBV7-2 and TRBJ1-4, reads GAGVSQSPSNKVTEKGKDVELRCDPISGHTALYWYRQSLGQGLEFLIYFQGNSAPDKSGLPSDRFSAERTGGSVSTLTIQRTQQEDSAVYLCASSQQGPLFFGSGTQLSVL.